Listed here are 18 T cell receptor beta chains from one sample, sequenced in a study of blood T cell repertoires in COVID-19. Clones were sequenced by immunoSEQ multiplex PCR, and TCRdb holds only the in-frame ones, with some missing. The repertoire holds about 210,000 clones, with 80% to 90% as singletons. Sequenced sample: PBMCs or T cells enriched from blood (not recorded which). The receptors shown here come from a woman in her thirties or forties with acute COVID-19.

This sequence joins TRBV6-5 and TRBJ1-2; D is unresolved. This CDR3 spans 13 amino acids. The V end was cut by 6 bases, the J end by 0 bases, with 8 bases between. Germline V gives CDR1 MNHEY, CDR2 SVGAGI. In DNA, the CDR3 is TGTGCCAGCAGATGGACTTCTAACTATGGCTACACCTTC. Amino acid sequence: CASRWTSNYGYTF.

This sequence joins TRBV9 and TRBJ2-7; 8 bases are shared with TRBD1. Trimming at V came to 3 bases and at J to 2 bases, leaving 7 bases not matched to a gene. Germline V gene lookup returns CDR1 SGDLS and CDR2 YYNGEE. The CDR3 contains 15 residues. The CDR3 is CASSAGGQGTYEQYF. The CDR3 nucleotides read TGTGCCAGCAGCGCAGGAGGACAGGGAACCTACGAGCAGTACTTC.

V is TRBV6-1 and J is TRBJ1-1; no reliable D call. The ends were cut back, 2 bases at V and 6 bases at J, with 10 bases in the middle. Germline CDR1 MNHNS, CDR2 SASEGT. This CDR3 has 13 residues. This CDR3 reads CASSETRHAEAFF. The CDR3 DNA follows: TGTGCCAGCAGTGAAACGAGGCACGCTGAAGCTTTCTTT.

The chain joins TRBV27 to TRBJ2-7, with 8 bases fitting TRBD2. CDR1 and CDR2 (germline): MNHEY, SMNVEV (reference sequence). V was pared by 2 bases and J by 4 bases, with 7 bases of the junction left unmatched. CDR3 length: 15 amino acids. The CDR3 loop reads CASSLMGLAGYEQYF. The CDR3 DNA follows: TGTGCCAGCAGTTTAATGGGTCTAGCGGGTTACGAGCAGTACTTC.

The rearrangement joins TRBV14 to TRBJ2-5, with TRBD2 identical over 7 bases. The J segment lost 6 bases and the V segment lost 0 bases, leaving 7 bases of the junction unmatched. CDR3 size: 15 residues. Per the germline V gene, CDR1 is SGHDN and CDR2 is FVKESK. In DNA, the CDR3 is TGTGCCAGCAGCCAAGAAGGCGGGAGCAGGAAGACCCAGTACTTC. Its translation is CASSQEGGSRKTQYF.

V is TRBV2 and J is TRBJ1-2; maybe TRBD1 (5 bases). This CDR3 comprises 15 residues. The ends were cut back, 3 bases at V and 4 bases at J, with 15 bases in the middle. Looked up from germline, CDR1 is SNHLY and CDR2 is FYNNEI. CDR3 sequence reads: CASSEEGMGSYGYTF. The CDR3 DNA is TGTGCCAGCAGTGAGGAGGGGATGGGGAGCTATGGCTACACCTTC.

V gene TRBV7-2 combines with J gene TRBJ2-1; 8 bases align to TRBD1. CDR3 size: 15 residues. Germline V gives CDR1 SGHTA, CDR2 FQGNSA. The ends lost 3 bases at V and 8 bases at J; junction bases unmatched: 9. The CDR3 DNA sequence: TGTGCCAGCAGCTTGGCCCGGACAGGGATGCATGAGCAGTTCTTC. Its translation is CASSLARTGMHEQFF.

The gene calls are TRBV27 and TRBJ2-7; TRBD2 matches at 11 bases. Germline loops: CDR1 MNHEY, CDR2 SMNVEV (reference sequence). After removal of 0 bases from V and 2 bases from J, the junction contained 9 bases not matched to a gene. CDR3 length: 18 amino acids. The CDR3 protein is CASSLSWIAGGPPYEQYF. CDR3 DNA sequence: TGTGCCAGCAGTTTATCTTGGATAGCGGGAGGGCCGCCCTACGAGCAGTACTTC.

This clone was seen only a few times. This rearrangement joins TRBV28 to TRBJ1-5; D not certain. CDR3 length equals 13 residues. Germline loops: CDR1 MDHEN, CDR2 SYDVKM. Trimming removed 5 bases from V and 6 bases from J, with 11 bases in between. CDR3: CASSTGRGQPQHF. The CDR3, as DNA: TGTGCCAGCAGTACCGGGAGAGGTCAGCCCCAGCATTTT.

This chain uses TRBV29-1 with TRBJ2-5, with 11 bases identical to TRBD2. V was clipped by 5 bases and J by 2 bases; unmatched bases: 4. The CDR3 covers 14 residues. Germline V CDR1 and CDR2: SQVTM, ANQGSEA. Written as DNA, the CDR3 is TGCAGCGTTTATAGCGGGAGGGCTCAAGAGACCCAGTACTTC. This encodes CSVYSGRAQETQYF.

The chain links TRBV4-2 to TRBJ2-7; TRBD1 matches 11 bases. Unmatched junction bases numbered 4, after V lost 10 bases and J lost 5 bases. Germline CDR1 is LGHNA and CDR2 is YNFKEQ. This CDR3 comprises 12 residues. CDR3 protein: CATGQGANEQYF. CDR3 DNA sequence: TGTGCCACCGGACAGGGGGCGAACGAGCAGTACTTC.

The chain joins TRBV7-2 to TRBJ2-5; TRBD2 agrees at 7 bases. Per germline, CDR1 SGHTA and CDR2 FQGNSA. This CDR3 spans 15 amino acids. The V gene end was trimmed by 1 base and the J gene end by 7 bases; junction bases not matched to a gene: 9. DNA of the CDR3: TGTGCCAGCAGCTTAGTAGCGGGCGGGATAGGGACCCAGTACTTC. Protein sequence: CASSLVAGGIGTQYF.

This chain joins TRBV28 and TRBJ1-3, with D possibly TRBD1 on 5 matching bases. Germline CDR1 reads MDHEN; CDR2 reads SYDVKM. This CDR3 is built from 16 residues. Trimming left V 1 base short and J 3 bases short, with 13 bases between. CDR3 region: CASSLSSRGFGNTIYF. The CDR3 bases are TGTGCCAGCAGTTTATCTTCCCGGGGGTTTGGAAACACCATATATTTT. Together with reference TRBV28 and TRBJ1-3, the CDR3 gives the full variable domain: DVKVTQSSRYLVKRTGEKVFLECVQDMDHENMFWYRQDPGLGLRLIYFSYDVKMKEKGDIPEGYSVSREKKERFSLILESASTNQTSMYLCASSLSSRGFGNTIYFGEGSWLTVV.

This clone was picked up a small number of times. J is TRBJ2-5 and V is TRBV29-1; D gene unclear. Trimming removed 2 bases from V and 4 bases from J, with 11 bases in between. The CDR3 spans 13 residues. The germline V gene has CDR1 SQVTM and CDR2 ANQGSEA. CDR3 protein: CSVESGQLETQYF. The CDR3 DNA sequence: TGCAGCGTTGAATCGGGTCAGTTAGAGACCCAGTACTTC.

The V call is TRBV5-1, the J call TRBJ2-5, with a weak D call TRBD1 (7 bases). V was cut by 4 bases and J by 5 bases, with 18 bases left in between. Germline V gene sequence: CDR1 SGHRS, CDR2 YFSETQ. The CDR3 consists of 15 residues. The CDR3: CASSIAHRGLETQYF. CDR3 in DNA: TGCGCCAGCAGCATCGCACACAGGGGACTGGAGACCCAGTACTTC.

The CDR3 DNA follows: TGTGCCAGCAGTTTTGGTCGGACTAGCGGGAGAAGGGACAATGAGCAGTTCTTC. Translating gives CASSFGRTSGRRDNEQFF. The chain recombines TRBV27 with TRBJ2-1; 13 nucleotides agree with TRBD2. The CDR3 consists of 18 residues. CDR1 and CDR2 from the germline V gene are MNHEY and SMNVEV (reference sequence). Unmatched junction bases numbered 10, after V lost 3 bases and J lost 5 bases.

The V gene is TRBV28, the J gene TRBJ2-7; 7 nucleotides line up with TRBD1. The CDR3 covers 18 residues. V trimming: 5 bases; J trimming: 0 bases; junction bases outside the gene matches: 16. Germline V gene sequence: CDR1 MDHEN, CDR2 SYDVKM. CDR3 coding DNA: TGTGCCAGCAGTGAAGGACGACGAGGGGGCCGAAGCTCCTACGAGCAGTACTTC. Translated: CASSEGRRGGRSSYEQYF.

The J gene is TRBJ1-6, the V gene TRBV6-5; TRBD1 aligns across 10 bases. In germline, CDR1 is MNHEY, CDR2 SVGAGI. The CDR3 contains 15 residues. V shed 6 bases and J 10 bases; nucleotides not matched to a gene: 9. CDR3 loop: CASSPRTGGRSPLHF. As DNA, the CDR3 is TGTGCCAGCAGCCCCAGGACAGGGGGAAGGTCACCCCTCCACTTT.